The TCR beta chain described here comes from a study of blood T cell repertoires in COVID-19. Across the whole study: From the United States, Italy and Spain came samples of acute and convalescent COVID-19.

V was trimmed by 1 base and J by 1 base, leaving 10 bases between them. Germline V lookup: CDR1 SEHNR, CDR2 FQNEAQ (reference sequence). The CDR3 consists of 15 residues. As processed by the authors: Amplification of reference gene primers was used by the study to estimate nucleated cell counts. The data were produced by immunoSEQ multiplex PCR, yet TCRdb's version contains in-frame clones alone and is incomplete. V and J calls and clone size are given by that table; D and trimming were obtained from the DNA. In the table there are more than 95,000 clones, nearly 90% of which are singletons. This sequence joins TRBV7-9 and TRBJ2-5; D is uncertain. Sample: peripheral blood. The TCR sequence derives from a man aged 50-60 years in a cohort sampled during active COVID-19. The CDR3 reads CASSLVPRFQETQYF. The CDR3 coding sequence is TGTGCCAGCAGCTTAGTCCCTCGGTTCCAAGAGACCCAGTACTTC.